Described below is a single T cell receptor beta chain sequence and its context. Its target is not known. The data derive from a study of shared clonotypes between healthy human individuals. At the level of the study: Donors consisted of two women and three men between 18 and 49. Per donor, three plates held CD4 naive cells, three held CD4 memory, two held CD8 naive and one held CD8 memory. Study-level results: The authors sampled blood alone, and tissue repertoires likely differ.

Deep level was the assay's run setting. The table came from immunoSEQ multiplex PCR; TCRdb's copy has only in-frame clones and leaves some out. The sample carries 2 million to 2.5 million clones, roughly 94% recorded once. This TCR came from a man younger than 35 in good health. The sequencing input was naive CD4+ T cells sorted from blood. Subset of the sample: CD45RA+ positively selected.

CDR3 sequence reads: CASSQTGQPGNTIYF. The CDR3 DNA reads as TGTGCCAGCAGCCAAACGGGACAACCTGGAAACACCATATATTTT. V and J are TRBV11-2 and TRBJ1-3; D is perhaps TRBD1 (6 bases). Germline CDR1 reads SGHAT; CDR2 reads FQNNGV. The CDR3 loop spans 15 amino acids. Trimming took off 5 bases at V and 2 bases at J, with 13 bases between the two ends.